This T cell receptor beta chain was sequenced for a study of CD8+CD57+ T cells in acquired aplastic anemia (dated by TCRdb to the late 2010s). Regarding the research as a whole: Extracted DNA from sorted CD4+ and CD8+ cells averaged about 3 ug, ranging from roughly 0.17 to 27.4 ug. Healthy donor samples averaged about 10 million reads for CD4+ and under 14 million for CD8+ cells.

Genomic DNA was used as template for profiling of TCR beta VDJ combinations and CDR3 sequences. An Illumina HiSeq 2000 was the platform used for TCR repertoire sequencing. The study's own analysis went as follows. TRBV/TRBJ rearrangement plots, CDR3 size and DJ length profiles, and Simpson's diversity index were used to evaluate the repertoires. The immunodominant clone was defined as the most abundant DNA sequence in deep sequencing data. CDR3 amino acid sequences were screened for sharing across subjects and were compared with published repertoires and the VDJdb database. TCRdb redid the processing of the public reads, applying fastp at Q25 and MiXCR, and retained in-frame beta chains. Each CDR3 protein gets just one entry, which takes the most common genes and DNA from the rows behind it. TCRdb, not the original authors, processed these V and J calls. The table for this sample lists 200,000 to 250,000 distinct CDR3 sequences; about a third of them were counted only once. The leading ten clones occupy 1% to 1.3% of the sample.

In this sample, this clonotype turned up many times. What this receptor recognizes is not known. No base quality information exists; no much larger clone differs at one position. The investigation overall reported the following: Approximately 27 CD8+ CDR3 sequences were found in both patients and controls but appeared to be highly expressed in patients and within the immunodominant clones of the patients. CD8+ Simpson's diversity did not differ significantly between patients and healthy controls (P=0.060).

The germline V gene (reference sequence) sets CDR1 to WNHNN and CDR2 to SYGVQD. CDR3 length: 13 amino acids, cysteine to phenylalanine. The sequence is cut down to CDR3 DNA, 39 bases in frame from base 1. The trim is 6 bases for V and 2 bases for J, with a gap of 9 bases between the germline ends. TCR repertoires of sorted CD4+ and CD8+ blood T cells from severe aplastic anemia patients and healthy subjects were deep-sequenced in the study. Ficoll-Paque density gradient centrifugation was used to isolate peripheral blood mononuclear cells. Before DNA extraction, CD4+ and CD8+ T cells were sorted with FACS or magnetic beads.

This receptor was taken from a human donor in good health, serving as a control. Material for sequencing was sorted CD4+, CD8+, or CD8+CD57+ T cells (not recorded which) from PBMCs. Rearrangement joined TRBV10-1 to TRBJ2-3; the D segment could be TRBD1, given 6 matching bases. The CDR3 protein is CASRGQITDTQYF. The DNA sequence is given as TGCGCCAGCAGAGGACAGATCACAGATACGCAGTATTTT.